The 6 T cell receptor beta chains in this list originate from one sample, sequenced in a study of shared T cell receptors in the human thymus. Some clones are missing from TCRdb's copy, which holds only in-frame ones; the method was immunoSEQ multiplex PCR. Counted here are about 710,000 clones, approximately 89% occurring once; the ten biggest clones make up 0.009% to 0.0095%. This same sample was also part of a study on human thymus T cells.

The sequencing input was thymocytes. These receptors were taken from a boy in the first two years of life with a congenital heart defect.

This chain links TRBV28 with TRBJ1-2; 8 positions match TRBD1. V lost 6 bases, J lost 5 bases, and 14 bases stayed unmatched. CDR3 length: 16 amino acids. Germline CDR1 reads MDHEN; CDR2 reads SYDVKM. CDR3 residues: CASRTRTGCCRYGYTF. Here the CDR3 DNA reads TGTGCCAGCAGGACCCGGACAGGGTGTTGTAGATATGGCTACACCTTC.

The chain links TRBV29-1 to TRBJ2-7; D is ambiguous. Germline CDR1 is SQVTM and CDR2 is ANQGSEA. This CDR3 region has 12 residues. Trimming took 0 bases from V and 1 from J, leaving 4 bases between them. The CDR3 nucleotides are TGCAGCGTTGAAGACAGATCCTACGAGCAGTACTTC. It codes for CSVEDRSYEQYF.

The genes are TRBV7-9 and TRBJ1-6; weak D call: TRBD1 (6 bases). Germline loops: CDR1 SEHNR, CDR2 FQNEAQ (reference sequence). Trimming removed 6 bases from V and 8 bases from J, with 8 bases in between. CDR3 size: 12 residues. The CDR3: CASRYRDSPLHF. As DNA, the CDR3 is TGTGCCAGCAGATACAGGGATTCACCCCTCCACTTT.

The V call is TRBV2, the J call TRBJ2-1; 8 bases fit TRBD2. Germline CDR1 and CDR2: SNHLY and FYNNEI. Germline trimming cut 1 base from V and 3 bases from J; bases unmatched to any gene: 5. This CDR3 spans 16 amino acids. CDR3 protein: CASSEEAGGLYNEQFF. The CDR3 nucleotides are TGTGCCAGCAGTGAAGAGGCGGGAGGCCTCTACAATGAGCAGTTCTTC. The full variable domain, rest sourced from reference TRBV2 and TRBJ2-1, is EPEVTQTPSHQVTQMGQEVILRCVPISNHLYFYWYRQILGQKVEFLVSFYNNEISEKSEIFDDQFSVERPDGSNFTLKIRSTKLEDSAMYFCASSEEAGGLYNEQFFGPGTRLTVL.

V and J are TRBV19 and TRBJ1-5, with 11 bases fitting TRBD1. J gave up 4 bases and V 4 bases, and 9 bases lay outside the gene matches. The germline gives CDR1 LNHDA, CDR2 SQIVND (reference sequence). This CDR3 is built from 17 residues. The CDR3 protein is CASSTPGTGGVNQPQHF. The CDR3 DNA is TGTGCCAGTAGTACCCCCGGGACAGGGGGAGTAAATCAGCCCCAGCATTTT.

The CDR3 sequence is CASSIVAVSFYEQYF. Written as DNA, the CDR3 is TGTGCCAGTAGTATAGTAGCGGTATCTTTCTACGAGCAGTACTTC. The rearrangement joins TRBV19 to TRBJ2-7, with a possible D match to TRBD2 (6 bases). Germline CDR1 and CDR2: LNHDA and SQIVND (reference sequence). CDR3 length: 15 residues. With 1 base removed from V and 3 bases from J, the gap between germline ends came to 13 bases. The whole variable domain, remainder taken from reference TRBV19 and TRBJ2-7, is DGGITQSPKYLFRKEGQNVTLSCEQNLNHDAMYWYRQDPGQGLRLIYYSQIVNDFQKGDIAEGYSVSREKKESFPLTVTSAQKNPTAFYLCASSIVAVSFYEQYFGPGTRLTVT.